This T cell receptor (beta chain) came from a study of cytotoxic CD8 clonotypes in ibrutinib-treated CLL. General study findings and limits: Exceeding age-matched healthy donors, baseline clonality also tracked the counts of circulating CD8+ T cells.

As concerns this clone: Its specificity is unknown.

Frozen-stored PBMCs produced 1.5 to 2.5 micrograms of genomic DNA for TCR beta libraries. V shed 11 bases and J shed 3 bases, with 11 bases lying between them. In germline, CDR1 is MDHEN, CDR2 SYDVKM. This CDR3 has 11 amino acids. Using immunoSEQ multiplex PCR, the repertoire was profiled, and TCRdb retains in-frame clones only, with some absent. The data show a few hundred thousand clones, 70% seen once. The rearrangement links TRBV28 to TRBJ2-7; D is possibly TRBD2 (5 bases). The sample was PBMCs, taken after 24 months of ibrutinib treatment. This receptor was obtained from a human donor with chronic lymphocytic leukemia. The CDR3 DNA reads TGTGCCTCTAGAGGGTTCTACGAGCAGTACTTC. This sequence encodes CASRGFYEQYF.